These 29 T cell receptor beta chains were all obtained from the same sample, sequenced in a study of cytomegalovirus exposure and HLA in healthy donors (dated by TCRdb to between 2016 and 2019). Libraries were built with the immunoSEQ multiplex PCR assay. For the multiplex PCR, a mixture combining 60 forward primers for TCR Vbeta segments and 13 reverse primers for TCR Jbeta segments was used. This is the immuneACCESS table as TCRdb keeps it, with only in-frame sequences that have V and J called. A part of the clones is gone; compared with another copy, unresolved V genes explain less than half, and the rest is unexplained. The sample includes about 130,000 clones, with over 70% observed a single time. The top ten hold 2.6% of the sample. Sequenced input: PBMCs. The origin of the receptors is a woman aged 55 to 70 in good health and CMV-seropositive.

The rearrangement links TRBV4-1 to TRBJ1-1, with a possible D match to TRBD1 (6 bases). This CDR3 contains 12 residues. Germline lookup yields CDR1 MGHRA and CDR2 YSYEKL. The V end was cut by 9 bases, the J end by 4 bases, with 12 bases between. The CDR3 loop is CARQGGITEAFF. The CDR3, as DNA: TGCGCCAGACAGGGTGGGATCACTGAAGCTTTCTTT.

This sequence joins TRBV5-4 and TRBJ2-7; D is perhaps TRBD2 (5 bases). V was shortened by 4 bases and J by 9 bases, with 14 bases between the two germline ends. CDR1 and CDR2 from the germline V gene are SGHNT and YYREEE (reference sequence). The CDR3 contains 12 residues. DNA of the CDR3: TGTGCCAGCAGCAATCCAGGAGAGGGGCAGTACTTC. Protein product: CASSNPGEGQYF. The full variable domain, in which reference TRBV5-4 and TRBJ2-7 provide the parts outside the CDR3, is ETGVTQSPTHLIKTRGQQVTLRCSSQSGHNTVSWYQQALGQGPQFIFQYYREEENGRGNFPPRFSGLQFPNYSSELNVNALELDDSALYLCASSNPGEGQYFGPGTRLTVT.

V usage is TRBV9 and J usage is TRBJ1-2, with TRBD1 identical over 10 bases. Germline V gene sequence: CDR1 SGDLS, CDR2 YYNGEE. V dropped 4 bases and J dropped 4; count of bases not matched to a gene: 19. The CDR3 is 19 residues long. This CDR3 is CASSTGTGALASVGYGYTF. Written as DNA, the CDR3 is TGTGCCAGCAGCACCGGGACAGGGGCGCTCGCCTCTGTAGGCTATGGCTACACCTTC.

This sequence joins TRBV5-1 and TRBJ1-4; D may be TRBD1 (5 bases). The ends were cut back, 6 bases at V and 3 bases at J, with 15 bases in the middle. The CDR3 spans 15 residues. The germline gives CDR1 SGHRS, CDR2 YFSETQ. CDR3 DNA: TGCGCCAGCACCTCGGGGGGTTGGGCTAATGAAAAACTGTTTTTT. This translates into CASTSGGWANEKLFF.

The chain combines TRBV10-1 with TRBJ2-7; D is uncertain. This CDR3 has 12 amino acids. Trimming left V 3 bases short and J 0 bases short, with 3 bases between. Germline loops: CDR1 WNHNN, CDR2 SYGVQD (reference sequence). The CDR3 is CASSDNSYEQYF. The CDR3 coding sequence is TGCGCCAGCAGTGACAACTCCTACGAGCAGTACTTC.

The rearrangement uses TRBV19 and TRBJ2-7, with 10 bases matching TRBD1. The V gene's germline CDR1 is LNHDA and CDR2 SQIVND (reference sequence). This CDR3 is 13 amino acids long. The J segment lost 3 bases and the V segment lost 7 bases, leaving 3 bases of the junction unmatched. CDR3 sequence: CASTGTGDYEQYF. The CDR3 nucleotides read TGTGCCAGTACCGGGACAGGGGACTACGAGCAGTACTTC.

The chain uses TRBV10-3 and TRBJ2-7, with 10 bases lining up with TRBD1. The germline V gene has CDR1 ENHRY and CDR2 SYGVKD. The J segment lost 2 bases and the V segment lost 4 bases, leaving 5 bases of the junction unmatched. This CDR3 is 15 amino acids long. Here the CDR3 DNA reads TGTGCCATCAGTGGGACCGGGACAGGGGCCTACGAGCAGTACTTC. Translation: CAISGTGTGAYEQYF.

CDR3 residues: CASIEGGHGTDTQYF. The CDR3 coding sequence is TGTGCCAGCATCGAGGGGGGGCACGGCACAGATACGCAGTATTTT. The rearrangement joins TRBV28 to TRBJ2-3; a weak D match, TRBD2 (7 bases). The CDR3 length is 15 residues. Germline assignment: CDR1 MDHEN and CDR2 SYDVKM. V was pared by 7 bases and J by 1 base, with 15 bases between.

The chain recombines TRBV6-1 with TRBJ2-1, with TRBD2 as a possible D gene (6 bases). Germline V gives CDR1 MNHNS, CDR2 SASEGT. Trimming removed 5 bases from V and 4 bases from J, with 12 bases in between. The CDR3 consists of 14 residues. CDR3 coding DNA: TGTGCCAGCAGTAAAAGCGGAGGGTACAATGAGCAGTTCTTC. Its translation: CASSKSGGYNEQFF.

The chain carries TRBV6-5 and TRBJ2-7; TRBD1 matches 8 bases. CDR3 size: 16 residues. Germline V lookup: CDR1 MNHEY, CDR2 SVGAGI. Trimming cost V 2 bases and J 5 bases; bases outside gene matches: 11. The DNA for the CDR3 is TGTGCCAGCAGTTACACCTTATCAGACAGGGGTAACGAGCAGTACTTC. It translates to CASSYTLSDRGNEQYF.

This rearrangement joins TRBV6-1 to TRBJ1-5, with a tentative D call TRBD1 (5 bases). Germline values: CDR1 MNHNS, CDR2 SASEGT. V dropped 2 bases and J dropped 7 bases, with 9 bases sitting between them. This CDR3 spans 13 amino acids. CDR3 loop: CASSERGGQPQHF. The DNA of the CDR3 is TGTGCCAGCAGTGAACGGGGGGGACAGCCCCAGCATTTT.

Worth noting for this clone: One junction end disagrees with the germline gene, perhaps due to a read error. The chain links TRBV5-1 to TRBJ2-1, with D perhaps TRBD1 (6 bases). The CDR3 spans 13 residues. The germline gives CDR1 SGHRS, CDR2 YFSETQ. CDR3 loop: CASGFTTGSTGLF. CDR3 coding DNA: TGCGCCAGCGGGTTTACCACAGGGTCGACCGGGCTCTTC.

Comment on this clone: The conserved phenylalanine or tryptophan is not found at the CDR3 terminus, so this likely reflects a read error. The chain is built from TRBV27 and TRBJ1-1; D unclear. Germline V gene data show CDR1 as MNHEY and CDR2 as SMNVEV (reference sequence). The CDR3 has 13 residues. V was pared by 2 bases and J by 2 bases, with 6 bases between. CDR3 sequence (DNA): TGTGCCAGCAGTTTACGGGGAAACACTGAAGCTTTCCTT. Translation: CASSLRGNTEAFL.

This clone has more than one count but fewer than ten. CDR3 sequence reads: CASSLGGNNQPQHF. In nucleotides, the CDR3 is TGTGCCAGCAGCTTAGGGGGCAACAATCAGCCCCAGCATTTT. V and J are TRBV7-9 and TRBJ1-5, with D possibly matching TRBD1 (5 bases). V lost 1 base and J 3 bases, leaving 7 bases between the germline ends. CDR1 and CDR2 (germline): SEHNR, FQNEAQ (reference sequence). The CDR3 is made up of 14 amino acids.

J is TRBJ1-5 and V is TRBV10-3; the match to TRBD1 covers 10 bases. The V and J ends lost 8 bases and 4 bases, in that order; junction bases with no gene match: 2. The CDR3 totals 13 residues. Looked up from germline, CDR1 is ENHRY and CDR2 is SYGVKD. The CDR3: CAIGTGANQPQHF. The CDR3 DNA is TGTGCCATCGGGACAGGGGCGAATCAGCCCCAGCATTTT.

This clone was detected once. The chain is built from TRBV10-3 and TRBJ1-2; 7 bases map to TRBD1. Germline CDR1 reads ENHRY; CDR2 reads SYGVKD. The CDR3 extends over 14 amino acids. V was pared by 4 bases and J by 3 bases, with 5 bases of the junction left unmatched. The CDR3 nucleotides are TGTGCCATCAGTGTCGGAGGGGGCGACTATGGCTACACCTTC. Amino acids: CAISVGGGDYGYTF.

The rearrangement links TRBV19 to TRBJ2-2; weak D call: TRBD1 (6 bases). V was cut by 7 bases and J by 1 base, with 13 bases left in between. Germline lookup yields CDR1 LNHDA and CDR2 SQIVND (reference sequence). This CDR3 is built from 15 residues. Here the CDR3 reads CASTDGQKNTGELFF. CDR3 coding DNA: TGTGCCAGTACCGATGGACAGAAGAACACCGGGGAGCTGTTTTTT. Full variable domain (remainder filled in from reference TRBV19 and TRBJ2-2): DGGITQSPKYLFRKEGQNVTLSCEQNLNHDAMYWYRQDPGQGLRLIYYSQIVNDFQKGDIAEGYSVSREKKESFPLTVTSAQKNPTAFYLCASTDGQKNTGELFFGEGSRLTVL.

The chain is built from TRBV7-9 and TRBJ1-6; D unclear. This CDR3 region has 16 residues. Germline loops: CDR1 SEHNR, CDR2 FQNEAQ (reference sequence). The V and J ends lost 4 bases and 6 bases respectively, with 16 bases between them. The DNA of the CDR3 is TGTGCCAGCAGCTCAACGAGGTTCTCTGGTAATTCACCCCTCCACTTT. Amino acids: CASSSTRFSGNSPLHF.

This clone was detected only a few times. The chain couples TRBV19 to TRBJ1-1, with D perhaps TRBD1 (5 bases). The length of the CDR3 is 13 residues. CDR1 is LNHDA, CDR2 SQIVND, per germline (reference sequence). The V gene lost 3 bases and the J gene lost 5 bases, with 10 bases spanning the gap. CDR3 amino acids: CASSMTGGTEAFF. CDR3 coding DNA: TGTGCCAGTAGTATGACGGGGGGGACTGAAGCTTTCTTT. Based on the CDR3 plus reference TRBV19 and TRBJ1-1, the full variable domain is DGGITQSPKYLFRKEGQNVTLSCEQNLNHDAMYWYRQDPGQGLRLIYYSQIVNDFQKGDIAEGYSVSREKKESFPLTVTSAQKNPTAFYLCASSMTGGTEAFFGQGTRLTVV.

V and J are TRBV5-4 and TRBJ1-1; D possibly corresponds to TRBD1 (6 bases). CDR1 and CDR2 from the germline V gene are SGHNT and YYREEE (reference sequence). Trimming took 4 bases from V and 0 from J, leaving 13 bases between them. The CDR3 is 15 residues long. CDR3 coding DNA: TGTGCCAGCAGCCGCGGACAGCTCATGAACACTGAAGCTTTCTTT. This sequence encodes CASSRGQLMNTEAFF.

V and J are TRBV6-5 and TRBJ1-4; D is perhaps TRBD1 (6 bases). V lost 6 bases, J lost 7 bases, and 15 bases lay in between. The germline V gene has CDR1 MNHEY and CDR2 SVGAGI. This CDR3 has 14 amino acids. CDR3 DNA: TGTGCCAGCAGGCAGGGGCCACTTCTTGAAAAACTGTTTTTT. Translating it yields CASRQGPLLEKLFF.

This sequence joins TRBV25-1 and TRBJ1-1; D may be TRBD1 (5 bases). In germline, CDR1 is MGHDK, CDR2 SYGVNS. CDR3 size: 12 residues. With 0 bases removed from V and 7 bases from J, the gap between germline ends came to 6 bases. CDR3 region: CASSEYRGEAFF. DNA for the CDR3: TGTGCCAGCAGTGAATATAGGGGTGAAGCTTTCTTT.

This clone was detected a few times. The rearrangement uses TRBV9 and TRBJ2-5; 11 bases match TRBD1. This CDR3 spans 16 amino acids. CDR1 and CDR2 (germline): SGDLS, YYNGEE. V lost 4 bases, J lost 5 bases, and 10 bases stayed unmatched. CDR3 loop: CASSTQTGTGGETQYF. Here the CDR3 DNA reads TGTGCCAGCAGCACCCAAACCGGGACAGGGGGGGAGACCCAGTACTTC.

The chain has TRBV5-1 and TRBJ1-2; weak D call: TRBD1 (6 bases). Germline-derived CDR1 and CDR2 are SGHRS and YFSETQ. The V gene lost 3 bases and the J gene lost 1 base, with 13 bases spanning the gap. The length of the CDR3 is 15 residues. The CDR3 DNA sequence: TGCGCCAGCAGCTCAACTACAGGGATTAACTATGGCTACACCTTC. Its translation is CASSSTTGINYGYTF.

This clone showed up just a few times. The rearrangement uses TRBV2 and TRBJ2-2, with a possible D match to TRBD1 (6 bases). V was cut by 0 bases and J by 6 bases, with 14 bases left in between. CDR3 length: 16 residues. CDR1 is SNHLY and CDR2 is FYNNEI in the germline V gene. The CDR3 DNA sequence: TGTGCCAGCAGTGAAGCGGGCAGGGGAGTATCCGGGGAGCTGTTTTTT. This codes for CASSEAGRGVSGELFF.

The chain is built from TRBV5-1 and TRBJ1-4, with 7 bases fitting TRBD1. CDR1 is SGHRS and CDR2 is YFSETQ in the germline V gene. The V gene end was trimmed by 1 base and the J gene end by 3 bases; junction bases not matched to a gene: 3. The CDR3 totals 15 residues. CDR3 in amino acids: CASSLSGTANEKLFF. The CDR3 nucleotides read TGCGCCAGCAGCTTGTCCGGGACAGCTAATGAAAAACTGTTTTTT. Based on the CDR3 plus reference TRBV5-1 and TRBJ1-4, the full variable domain is KAGVTQTPRYLIKTRGQQVTLSCSPISGHRSVSWYQQTPGQGLQFLFEYFSETQRNKGNFPGRFSGRQFSNSRSEMNVSTLELGDSALYLCASSLSGTANEKLFFGSGTQLSVL.

CDR3 residues: CASSETGLASYEQYF. Written as DNA, the CDR3 is TGTGCCAGCAGTGAGACAGGACTAGCGTCCTACGAGCAGTACTTC. The rearrangement links TRBV6-1 to TRBJ2-7, with 9 nucleotides matching TRBD2. In germline, CDR1 is MNHNS, CDR2 SASEGT. J gave up 1 base and V 3 bases, and 4 bases lay outside the gene matches. This CDR3 region has 15 residues.

V usage is TRBV7-8 and J usage is TRBJ1-2; D is perhaps TRBD1 (5 bases). The CDR3 has 14 residues. With 1 base removed from V and 3 bases from J, the gap between germline ends came to 9 bases. The germline CDR1 and CDR2 sequences are SGHVS and FQNEAQ. DNA for the CDR3: TGTGCCAGCAGCTTAGGGGGCAGTCACTATGGCTACACCTTC. Translating it yields CASSLGGSHYGYTF.

The chain has TRBV2 and TRBJ2-5; 13 nucleotides match TRBD2. The germline gives CDR1 SNHLY, CDR2 FYNNEI. V trimming: 7 bases; J trimming: 5 bases; junction bases outside the gene matches: 4. The CDR3 runs to 14 residues. The CDR3 bases are TGTGCCAGCACCGGACTAGCGGGGGCTGAGACCCAGTACTTC. This gives the protein CASTGLAGAETQYF.